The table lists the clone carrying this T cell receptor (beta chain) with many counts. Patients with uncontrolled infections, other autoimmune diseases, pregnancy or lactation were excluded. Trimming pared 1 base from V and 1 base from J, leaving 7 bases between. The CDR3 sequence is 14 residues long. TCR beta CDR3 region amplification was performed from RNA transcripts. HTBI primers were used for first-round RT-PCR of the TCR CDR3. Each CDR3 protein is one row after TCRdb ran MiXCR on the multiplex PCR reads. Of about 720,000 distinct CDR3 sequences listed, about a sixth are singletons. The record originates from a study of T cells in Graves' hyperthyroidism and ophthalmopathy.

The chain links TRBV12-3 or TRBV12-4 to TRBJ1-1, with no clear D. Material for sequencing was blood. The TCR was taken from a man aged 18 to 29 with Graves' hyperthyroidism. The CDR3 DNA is TGTGCCAGCAGTTTAGTACAGCAGAACACTGAAGCTTTCTTT. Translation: CASSLVQQNTEAFF.